Following are 31 T cell receptor beta chains from one sample sequenced in a study of shared clonotypes between healthy human individuals (dated by TCRdb to between 2020 and 2021). CD8 naive samples were CD45RO-negative cells positively selected for CCR7, giving a CD45RA+CCR7+ population that excluded TemRA cells. Libraries were constructed by the immunoSEQ multiplex PCR assay. As stored in TCRdb, this immuneACCESS dataset retains in-frame rearrangements with V and J assigned. A fraction of the clones does not appear; measured against another copy, unresolved V genes explain less than half of the discrepancy, and the remainder lacks a known reason. The sample table records hundreds of thousands of clones; approximately 96% of these occur just once. Approximately 0.12% of the sample comes from the top ten. The sample was naive CD8+ T cells sorted from blood. This specimen's cell subset or site label, per the study, means: CD45RA+CCR7+. These receptors all stem from a woman in her twenties or thirties in good health.

V is TRBV27 and J is TRBJ1-1; tentatively, D is TRBD1 (6 bases). The ends were cut back, 6 bases at V and 5 bases at J, with 13 bases in the middle. Germline V lookup: CDR1 MNHEY, CDR2 SMNVEV (reference sequence). The CDR3 covers 13 residues. The DNA for the CDR3 is TGTGCCAGCAGAACAGGGTTGGGAACTGAAGCTTTCTTT. Its protein product is CASRTGLGTEAFF.

This clone was counted once. The chain joins TRBV29-1 to TRBJ2-3, with D tentatively TRBD1 (6 bases). V was pared by 4 bases and J by 5 bases, with 13 bases between. Germline V lookup: CDR1 SQVTM, CDR2 ANQGSEA. The CDR3 extends over 13 amino acids. CDR3 in amino acids: CSVVGGPLDTQYF. CDR3 sequence (DNA): TGCAGCGTTGTAGGGGGACCGTTAGATACGCAGTATTTT.

A remark on this clone: This sample also contains other DNA sequences that code for the same CDR3. The J gene is TRBJ2-7, the V gene TRBV28; the D gene is possibly TRBD2 (5 bases). Trimming shortened V by 3 bases and J by 3 bases, and 9 bases separated the two germline ends. This CDR3 comprises 13 residues. The germline V gene encodes CDR1 MDHEN and CDR2 SYDVKM. The DNA for the CDR3 is TGTGCCAGCAGTTTTTGGGAGAGCTACGAGCAGTACTTC. As protein: CASSFWESYEQYF.

The chain is built from TRBV27 and TRBJ1-5; D is uncertain. V was shortened by 5 bases and J by 0 bases, with 11 bases between the two germline ends. The CDR3 consists of 15 residues. CDR1 and CDR2 (germline): MNHEY, SMNVEV (reference sequence). The CDR3 region is CASSPSLYSNQPQHF. The DNA for the CDR3 is TGTGCCAGCAGTCCCAGTTTGTATAGCAATCAGCCCCAGCATTTT.

The chain uses TRBV7-9 and TRBJ2-7; 9 nucleotides align to TRBD2. Germline assignment: CDR1 SEHNR and CDR2 FQNEAQ (reference sequence). CDR3 length equals 15 residues. The ends lost 5 bases at V and 0 bases at J; junction bases unmatched: 5. CDR3 in amino acids: CASSDRSGSSYEQYF. The CDR3 DNA sequence: TGTGCCAGCAGCGACCGTAGCGGGAGCTCCTACGAGCAGTACTTC.

V usage is TRBV2 and J usage is TRBJ2-1; tentatively, D is TRBD2 (6 bases). Germline CDR1 and CDR2: SNHLY and FYNNEI. The CDR3 length is 15 residues. The germline V and J ends were trimmed by 4 bases and 2 bases, with 12 bases remaining between them. The CDR3 DNA sequence: TGTGCCAGCAGTGTGGGCGGGGCGCCCTACAATGAGCAGTTCTTC. Amino acids: CASSVGGAPYNEQFF.

This clone was seen a handful of times. The chain employs TRBV5-1 and TRBJ1-5; TRBD1 matches at 8 bases. Germline trimming cut 4 bases from V and 7 bases from J; bases unmatched to any gene: 7. Per the germline V gene, CDR1 is SGHRS and CDR2 is YFSETQ. The CDR3 has 14 amino acids. The CDR3, as DNA: TGCGCCAGCAGCGGGGAGCCAGGGGGCCAGCCCCAGCATTTT. Translation gives CASSGEPGGQPQHF.

This chain uses TRBV18 with TRBJ2-7; 7 bases match TRBD2. The CDR3 sequence is 16 residues long. J gave up 4 bases and V 8 bases, and 17 bases lay outside the gene matches. Per the germline V gene, CDR1 is KGHSH and CDR2 is LQKENI. The CDR3 nucleotides are TGTGCCAGCACAAACCAACGGGACTCCGGGAGGTACGAGCAGTACTTC. Translation gives CASTNQRDSGRYEQYF.

This clone came up once. This chain links TRBV6-5 with TRBJ2-1; the D gene could be TRBD1 or TRBD2 (5 bases each). With 0 bases removed from V and 9 bases from J, the gap between germline ends came to 12 bases. The CDR3 totals 14 residues. Looked up from germline, CDR1 is MNHEY and CDR2 is SVGAGI. The CDR3: CASSYSSRAGEQFF. The CDR3 bases are TGTGCCAGCAGTTACTCCTCCAGGGCGGGTGAGCAGTTCTTC.

The genes are TRBV23-1 and TRBJ2-1; 12 bases are shared with TRBD1. TRBV23-1 is filed as an ORF, its function uncertain. J lost 2 bases, V lost 11 bases, and 13 bases had no gene match. The CDR3 loop spans 17 amino acids. CDR3 residues: CAVHRDRGPRAYNEQFF. The CDR3, as DNA: TGCGCCGTACACCGGGACAGGGGGCCGAGGGCCTACAATGAGCAGTTCTTC.

The chain couples TRBV27 to TRBJ2-5; TRBD1 agrees at 9 bases. This CDR3 is 15 amino acids long. CDR1 is MNHEY and CDR2 is SMNVEV in the germline V gene (reference sequence). Trimming cost V 6 bases and J 4 bases; bases outside gene matches: 9. The CDR3 DNA follows: TGTGCCAGCAGGGAACAGGGGGCACTCATAGAGACCCAGTACTTC. Its translation: CASREQGALIETQYF.

This chain uses TRBV28 with TRBJ2-1, with D perhaps TRBD1 or TRBD2 (6 bases each). V shed 8 bases and J shed 5 bases, with 16 bases lying between them. This CDR3 is 14 amino acids long. Germline values: CDR1 MDHEN, CDR2 SYDVKM. This CDR3 is CASAGGGEDNEQFF. In DNA, the CDR3 is TGTGCCAGCGCCGGAGGGGGAGAAGACAATGAGCAGTTCTTC.

In the case of this clone: The same CDR3 is also encoded by other DNA sequences in this sample. The chain joins TRBV4-1 to TRBJ1-1; D not resolved. V gave up 1 base and J gave up 5 bases, with 8 bases separating them. Germline CDR1 MGHRA, CDR2 YSYEKL. The CDR3 extends over 13 amino acids. For the CDR3, the DNA is TGCGCCAGCAGCCAAGGGAGAGGGACTGAAGCTTTCTTT. It yields the protein CASSQGRGTEAFF.

This sequence joins TRBV5-1 and TRBJ1-1; D uncertain. Trimming pared 2 bases from V and 1 base from J, leaving 6 bases between. The length of the CDR3 is 13 residues. The germline V gene has CDR1 SGHRS and CDR2 YFSETQ. For the CDR3, the DNA is TGCGCCAGCAGCTTCTCCACGAACACTGAAGCTTTCTTT. Its translation: CASSFSTNTEAFF. Supplemented by reference TRBV5-1 and TRBJ1-1, the full variable domain reads KAGVTQTPRYLIKTRGQQVTLSCSPISGHRSVSWYQQTPGQGLQFLFEYFSETQRNKGNFPGRFSGRQFSNSRSEMNVSTLELGDSALYLCASSFSTNTEAFFGQGTRLTVV.

The V gene is TRBV6-5, the J gene TRBJ2-2; 7 bases are a match to TRBD1. From germline, CDR1 is MNHEY and CDR2 SVGAGI. Trimming took 6 bases from V and 0 from J; bases not matched to a gene: 4. The CDR3 consists of 15 residues. This chain's CDR3 is CASRSGTANTGELFF. Written as DNA, the CDR3 is TGTGCCAGCAGATCCGGGACAGCGAACACCGGGGAGCTGTTTTTT.

The rearrangement joins TRBV28 to TRBJ2-2; D ambiguous. V was cut by 5 bases and J by 7 bases, with 17 bases left in between. Germline CDR1 MDHEN, CDR2 SYDVKM. The CDR3 is 15 amino acids. The DNA for the CDR3 is TGTGCCAGCAGTCCATCTAACAGTCCCATCGGGGAGCTGTTTTTT. This sequence encodes CASSPSNSPIGELFF.

The J gene is TRBJ2-7, the V gene TRBV5-1; TRBD1 matches at 9 bases. The V gene's germline CDR1 is SGHRS and CDR2 YFSETQ. The CDR3 spans 16 residues. V trimming: 2 bases; J trimming: 0 bases; junction bases outside the gene matches: 6. CDR3 loop: CASSFGRDRVSYEQYF. For the CDR3, the DNA is TGCGCCAGCAGCTTTGGGAGGGACAGGGTCTCCTACGAGCAGTACTTC.

The V gene is TRBV10-2, the J gene TRBJ1-1, with D possibly matching TRBD1 (5 bases). This CDR3 is 15 amino acids long. Germline V gene sequence: CDR1 WSHSY, CDR2 SAAADI. V lost 2 bases and J lost 6, with 16 bases in between. The CDR3 nucleotides are TGCGCCAGCAGTGAGGGGACCTCGCCTACCTCTGAAGCTTTCTTT. This codes for CASSEGTSPTSEAFF.

The chain couples TRBV28 to TRBJ2-2, with 8 bases lining up with TRBD1. In germline, CDR1 is MDHEN, CDR2 SYDVKM. The CDR3 runs to 16 residues. J lost 2 bases, V lost 5 bases, and 7 bases had no gene match. CDR3 sequence (DNA): TGTGCCAGCAGTAACTTGGGACAGGAAAACACCGGGGAGCTGTTTTTT. It is translated as CASSNLGQENTGELFF.

The chain has TRBV10-3 and TRBJ2-3, with 12 bases fitting TRBD2. V shed 5 bases and J 2 bases; nucleotides not matched to a gene: 5. The germline V gene has CDR1 ENHRY and CDR2 SYGVKD. The CDR3 length is 16 residues. DNA for the CDR3: TGTGCCATCAGTCAGACTAGCGGGAGCGTCACAGATACGCAGTATTTT. Its translation is CAISQTSGSVTDTQYF.

The chain uses TRBV27 and TRBJ2-1, with 11 bases identical to TRBD2. In germline, CDR1 is MNHEY, CDR2 SMNVEV (reference sequence). With V trimmed by 10 bases and J by 5 bases, 10 bases remained unmatched. This CDR3 has 15 residues. This chain's CDR3 is CATRDGTSGDNEQFF. CDR3 DNA: TGTGCCACCAGGGATGGGACTAGCGGCGACAATGAGCAGTTCTTC.

This chain connects TRBV23-1 to TRBJ1-2; maybe TRBD1 (6 bases). TRBV23-1 is classed as an ORF, of uncertain function. This CDR3 spans 11 amino acids. V lost 9 bases and J lost 8, with 13 bases in between. In DNA, the CDR3 is TGCGCCAGAGTGGAGAGGGGGGGCTACACCTTC. Amino acid sequence: CARVERGGYTF.

The chain couples TRBV27 to TRBJ2-1, with D possibly being TRBD2 (6 bases). The CDR3 runs to 16 residues. Deletions cut 3 bases from V and 8 bases from J, with 20 bases between. Looked up from germline, CDR1 is MNHEY and CDR2 is SMNVEV (reference sequence). The CDR3 region has the DNA TGTGCCAGCAGTTTCGCACGGGGTGGAGGGCGGGATGAGCAGTTCTTC. It specifies CASSFARGGGRDEQFF.

DNA for the CDR3: TGTGCCAGCAGTTTATTTCTCCTGAATGAGCAGTTCTTC. This encodes CASSLFLLNEQFF. V gene TRBV28 combines with J gene TRBJ2-1, with D uncertain. Trimming shortened V by 1 base and J by 7 bases, and 8 bases separated the two germline ends. There are 13 residues in the CDR3. The germline gives CDR1 MDHEN, CDR2 SYDVKM.

This chain links TRBV7-9 with TRBJ2-1, with D hard to call. Trimming removed 1 base from V and 4 bases from J, with 11 bases in between. The germline V gene encodes CDR1 SEHNR and CDR2 FQNEAQ (reference sequence). The CDR3 spans 15 residues. The DNA of the CDR3 is TGTGCCAGCAGCTTAGGGCTGCGGATGTACAATGAGCAGTTCTTC. This encodes CASSLGLRMYNEQFF.

The gene calls are TRBV9 and TRBJ1-4; tentative D call: TRBD1 (5 bases). The V end was cut by 5 bases, the J end by 6 bases, with 8 bases between. The CDR3 is 12 residues long. Germline-derived CDR1 and CDR2 are SGDLS and YYNGEE. For the CDR3, the DNA is TGTGCCAGCAGGGGGACGGATGAAAAACTGTTTTTT. Protein: CASRGTDEKLFF. Full variable domain (remainder filled in from reference TRBV9 and TRBJ1-4): DSGVTQTPKHLITATGQRVTLRCSPRSGDLSVYWYQQSLDQGLQFLIQYYNGEERAKGNILERFSAQQFPDLHSELNLSSLELGDSALYFCASRGTDEKLFFGSGTQLSVL.

This chain connects TRBV4-1 to TRBJ1-2; D not certain. Trimming took off 2 bases at V and 8 bases at J, with 12 bases between the two ends. The CDR3 totals 13 residues. Germline CDR1 and CDR2: MGHRA and YSYEKL. The CDR3 is CASSQSLSRGYTF. CDR3 in DNA: TGCGCCAGCAGCCAATCGTTAAGTCGGGGCTACACCTTC.

The V call is TRBV6-5, the J call TRBJ2-5, with 7 bases lining up with TRBD1. Germline CDR1 and CDR2: MNHEY and SVGAGI. The junction had 4 bases not matched to a gene; V was cut back by 2 bases and J by 1 base. The CDR3 runs 15 residues. This CDR3 reads CASSYRTGLQETQYF. The CDR3, as DNA: TGTGCCAGCAGTTACAGGACAGGCCTCCAAGAGACCCAGTACTTC.

This sequence joins TRBV7-6 and TRBJ2-3, with TRBD2 matching 8 bases. The ends lost 5 bases at V and 0 bases at J; junction bases unmatched: 4. The CDR3 totals 15 residues. The germline gives CDR1 SGHVS, CDR2 FNYEAQ. The CDR3 sequence: CASSLSGRSTDTQYF. The CDR3 DNA reads TGTGCCAGCAGCCTCAGCGGGAGAAGCACAGATACGCAGTATTTT.

The count of this clone is one. In DNA form, the CDR3 reads TGTGCCAGCTCACCGGGGGGGGAGTACGGCTATGGCTACACCTTC. Amino acids: CASSPGGEYGYGYTF. The chain links TRBV18 to TRBJ1-2; possible D gene TRBD1, 5 bases. V was trimmed by 3 bases and J by 4 bases, leaving 15 bases between them. Germline CDR1 and CDR2: KGHSH and LQKENI. The CDR3 extends over 15 amino acids.

As to this clone: Other nucleotide sequences in the sample specify the same CDR3. The V gene is TRBV27, the J gene TRBJ1-1, with 8 bases that match TRBD1. The CDR3 is 14 amino acids. Looked up from germline, CDR1 is MNHEY and CDR2 is SMNVEV (reference sequence). With V trimmed by 6 bases and J by 4 bases, 7 bases remained unmatched. CDR3 nucleotides: TGTGCCAGCAGCTCAGGACAGGGATTCACTGAAGCTTTCTTT. This gives the protein CASSSGQGFTEAFF.